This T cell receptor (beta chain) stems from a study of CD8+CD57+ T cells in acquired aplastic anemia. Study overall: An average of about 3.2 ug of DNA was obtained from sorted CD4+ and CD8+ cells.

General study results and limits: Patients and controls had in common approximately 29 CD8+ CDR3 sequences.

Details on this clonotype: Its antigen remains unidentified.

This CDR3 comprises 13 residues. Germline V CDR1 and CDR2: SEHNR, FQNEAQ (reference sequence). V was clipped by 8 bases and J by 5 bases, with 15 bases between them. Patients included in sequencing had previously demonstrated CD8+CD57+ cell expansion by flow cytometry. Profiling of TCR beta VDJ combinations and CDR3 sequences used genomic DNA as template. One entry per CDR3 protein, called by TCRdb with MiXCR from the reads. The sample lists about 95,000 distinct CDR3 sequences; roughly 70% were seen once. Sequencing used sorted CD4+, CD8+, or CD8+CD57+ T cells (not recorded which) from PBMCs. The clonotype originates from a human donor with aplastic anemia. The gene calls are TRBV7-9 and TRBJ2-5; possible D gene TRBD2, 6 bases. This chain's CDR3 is CASRSGLLETQYF. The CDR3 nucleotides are TGTGCCAGCCGCTCTGGACTATTGGAGACCCAGTACTTC. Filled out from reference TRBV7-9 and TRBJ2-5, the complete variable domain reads DTGVSQNPRHKITKRGQNVTFRCDPISEHNRLYWYRQTLGQGPEFLTYFQNEAQLEKSRLLSDRFSAERPKGSFSTLEIQRTEQGDSAMYLCASRSGLLETQYFGPGTRLLVL.